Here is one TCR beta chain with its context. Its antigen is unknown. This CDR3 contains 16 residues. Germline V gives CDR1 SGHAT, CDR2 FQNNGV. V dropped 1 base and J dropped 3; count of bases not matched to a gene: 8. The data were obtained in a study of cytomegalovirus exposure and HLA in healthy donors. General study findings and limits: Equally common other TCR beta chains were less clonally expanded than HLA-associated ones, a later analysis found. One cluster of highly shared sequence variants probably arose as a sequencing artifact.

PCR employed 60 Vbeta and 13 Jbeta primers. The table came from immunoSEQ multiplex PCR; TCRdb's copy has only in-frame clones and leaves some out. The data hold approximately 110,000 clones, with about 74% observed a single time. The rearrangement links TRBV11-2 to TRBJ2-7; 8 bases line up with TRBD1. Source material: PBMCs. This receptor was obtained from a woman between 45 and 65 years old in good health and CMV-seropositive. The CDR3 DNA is TGTGCCAGCAGCTTAGCGACAGGACAGGGTAGCTACGAGCAGTACTTC. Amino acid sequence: CASSLATGQGSYEQYF.